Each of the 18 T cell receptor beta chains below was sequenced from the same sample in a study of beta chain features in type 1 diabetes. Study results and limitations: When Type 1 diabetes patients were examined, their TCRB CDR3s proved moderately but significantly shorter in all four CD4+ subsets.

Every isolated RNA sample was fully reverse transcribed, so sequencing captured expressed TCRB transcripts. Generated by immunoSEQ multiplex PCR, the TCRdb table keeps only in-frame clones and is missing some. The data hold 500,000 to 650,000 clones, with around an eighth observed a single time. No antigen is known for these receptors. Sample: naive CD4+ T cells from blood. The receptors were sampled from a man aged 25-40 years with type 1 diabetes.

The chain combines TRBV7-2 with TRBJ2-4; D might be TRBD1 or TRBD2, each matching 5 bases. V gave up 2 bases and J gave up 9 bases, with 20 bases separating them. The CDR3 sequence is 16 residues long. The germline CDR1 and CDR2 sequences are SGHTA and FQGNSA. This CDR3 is CASSLSVGERSSIQYF. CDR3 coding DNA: TGTGCCAGCAGCTTATCTGTGGGGGAGCGATCTTCCATTCAGTACTTC.

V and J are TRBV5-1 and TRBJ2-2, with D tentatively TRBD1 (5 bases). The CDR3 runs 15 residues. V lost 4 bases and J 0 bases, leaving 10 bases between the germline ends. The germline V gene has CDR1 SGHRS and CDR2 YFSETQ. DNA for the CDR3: TGCGCCAGCAGCCAAGACAGACCGAACACCGGGGAGCTGTTTTTT. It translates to CASSQDRPNTGELFF. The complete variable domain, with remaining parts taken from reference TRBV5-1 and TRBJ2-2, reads KAGVTQTPRYLIKTRGQQVTLSCSPISGHRSVSWYQQTPGQGLQFLFEYFSETQRNKGNFPGRFSGRQFSNSRSEMNVSTLELGDSALYLCASSQDRPNTGELFFGEGSRLTVL.

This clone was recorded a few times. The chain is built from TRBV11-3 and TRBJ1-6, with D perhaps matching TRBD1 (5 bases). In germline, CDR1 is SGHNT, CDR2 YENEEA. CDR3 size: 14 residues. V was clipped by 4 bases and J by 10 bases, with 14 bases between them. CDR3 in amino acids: CASSYLGRRSPLHF. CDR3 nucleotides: TGTGCCAGCAGCTACCTGGGACGACGATCACCCCTCCACTTT.

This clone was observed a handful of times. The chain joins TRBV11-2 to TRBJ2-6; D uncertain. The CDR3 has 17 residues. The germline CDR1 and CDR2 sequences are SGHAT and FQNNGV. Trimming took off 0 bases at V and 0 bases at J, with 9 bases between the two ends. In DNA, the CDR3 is TGTGCCAGCAGCTTAGATACCCTCAGCTCTGGGGCCAACGTCCTGACTTTC. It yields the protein CASSLDTLSSGANVLTF.

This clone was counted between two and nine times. CDR3 loop: CASSQRPGQNTDTQYF. CDR3 coding DNA: TGTGCCAGCAGCCAGCGACCGGGACAGAACACAGATACGCAGTATTTT. The rearrangement joins TRBV14 to TRBJ2-3, with 7 bases identical to TRBD1. CDR1 is SGHDN and CDR2 is FVKESK in the germline V gene. J was trimmed by 2 bases and V by 3 bases; bases with no gene match: 8. This CDR3 is 16 amino acids long. The full variable domain, completed using reference TRBV14 and TRBJ2-3, is EAGVTQFPSHSVIEKGQTVTLRCDPISGHDNLYWYRRVMGKEIKFLLHFVKESKQDESGMPNNRFLAERTGGTYSTLKVQPAELEDSGVYFCASSQRPGQNTDTQYFGPGTRLTVL.

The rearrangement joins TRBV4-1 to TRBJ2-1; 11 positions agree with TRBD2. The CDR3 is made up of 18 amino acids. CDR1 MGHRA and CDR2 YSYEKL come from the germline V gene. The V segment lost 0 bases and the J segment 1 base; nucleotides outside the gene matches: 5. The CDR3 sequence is CASSQDEASGGSYNEQFF. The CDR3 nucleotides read TGCGCCAGCAGCCAAGATGAGGCTAGCGGGGGGTCCTACAATGAGCAGTTCTTC.

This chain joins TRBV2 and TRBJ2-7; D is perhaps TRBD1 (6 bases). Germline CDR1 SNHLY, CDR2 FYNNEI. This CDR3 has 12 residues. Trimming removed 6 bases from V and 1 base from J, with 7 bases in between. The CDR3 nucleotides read TGTGCCAGCAGGGACAGTTCCTACGAGCAGTACTTC. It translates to CASRDSSYEQYF.

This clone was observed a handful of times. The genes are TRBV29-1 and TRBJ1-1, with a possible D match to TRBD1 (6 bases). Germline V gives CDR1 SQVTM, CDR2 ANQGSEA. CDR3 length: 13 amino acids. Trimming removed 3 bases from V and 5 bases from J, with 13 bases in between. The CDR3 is CSVDKGGKTEAFF. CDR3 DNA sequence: TGCAGCGTTGACAAGGGGGGTAAGACTGAAGCTTTCTTT. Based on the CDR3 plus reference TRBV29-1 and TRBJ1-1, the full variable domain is SAVISQKPSRDICQRGTSLTIQCQVDSQVTMMFWYRQQPGQSLTLIATANQGSEATYESGFVIDKFPISRPNLTFSTLTVSNMSPEDSSIYLCSVDKGGKTEAFFGQGTRLTVV.

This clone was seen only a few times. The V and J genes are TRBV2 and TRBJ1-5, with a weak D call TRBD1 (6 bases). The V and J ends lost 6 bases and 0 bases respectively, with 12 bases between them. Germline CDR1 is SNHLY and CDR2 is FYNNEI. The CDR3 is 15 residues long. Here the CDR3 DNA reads TGTGCCAGCAGCCAACAGGGTATTAGCAATCAGCCCCAGCATTTT. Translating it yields CASSQQGISNQPQHF.

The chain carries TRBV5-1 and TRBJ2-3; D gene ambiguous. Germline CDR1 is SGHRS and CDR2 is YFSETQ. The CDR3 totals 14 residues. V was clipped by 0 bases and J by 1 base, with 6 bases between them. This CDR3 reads CASSLGEGTDTQYF. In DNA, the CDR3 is TGCGCCAGCAGCTTGGGGGAAGGCACAGATACGCAGTATTTT.

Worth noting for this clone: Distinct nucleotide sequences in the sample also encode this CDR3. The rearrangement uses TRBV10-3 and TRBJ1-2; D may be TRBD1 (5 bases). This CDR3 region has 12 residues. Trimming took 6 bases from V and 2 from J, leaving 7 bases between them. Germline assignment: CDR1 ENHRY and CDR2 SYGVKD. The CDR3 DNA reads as TGTGCCATCAGCGACAGCAACTATGGCTACACCTTC. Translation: CAISDSNYGYTF.

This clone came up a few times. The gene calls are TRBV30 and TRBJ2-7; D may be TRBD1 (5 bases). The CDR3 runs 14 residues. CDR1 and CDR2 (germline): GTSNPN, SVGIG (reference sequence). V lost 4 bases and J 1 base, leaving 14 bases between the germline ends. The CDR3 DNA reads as TGTGCCTGGATAGCTAGGGGCCGTTCCTACGAGCAGTACTTC. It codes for CAWIARGRSYEQYF. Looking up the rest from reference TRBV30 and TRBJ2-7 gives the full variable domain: SQTIHQWPATLVQPVGSPLSLECTVEGTSNPNLYWYRQAAGRGLQLLFYSVGIGQISSEVPQNLSASRPQDRQFILSSKKLLLSDSGFYLCAWIARGRSYEQYFGPGTRLTVT.

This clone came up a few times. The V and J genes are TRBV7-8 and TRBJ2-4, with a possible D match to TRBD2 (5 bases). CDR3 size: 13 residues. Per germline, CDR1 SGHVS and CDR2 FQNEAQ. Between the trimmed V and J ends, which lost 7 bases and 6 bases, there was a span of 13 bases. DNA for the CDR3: TGTGCCAGCACCCCTTCAGAGGGAAACATTCAGTACTTC. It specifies CASTPSEGNIQYF.

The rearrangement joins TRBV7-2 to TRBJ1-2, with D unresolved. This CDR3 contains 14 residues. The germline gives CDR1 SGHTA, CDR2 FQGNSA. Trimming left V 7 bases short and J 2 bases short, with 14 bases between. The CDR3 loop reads CASNPIGANYGYTF. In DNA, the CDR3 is TGTGCCAGCAACCCAATAGGAGCCAACTATGGCTACACCTTC.

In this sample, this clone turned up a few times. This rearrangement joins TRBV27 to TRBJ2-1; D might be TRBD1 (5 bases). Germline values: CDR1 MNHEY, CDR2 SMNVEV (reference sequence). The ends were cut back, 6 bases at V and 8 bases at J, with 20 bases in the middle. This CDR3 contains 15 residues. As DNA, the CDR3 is TGTGCCAGCAGCCGGCGGCCAGGGCGGATTGATGAGCAGTTCTTC. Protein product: CASSRRPGRIDEQFF.

In nucleotides, the CDR3 is TGCAGCGTTGAAGGTGGTGGCTACGAGCAGTACTTC. It codes for CSVEGGGYEQYF. The chain is built from TRBV29-1 and TRBJ2-7; D not resolved. The CDR3 runs 12 residues. V was trimmed by 1 base and J by 3 bases, leaving 7 bases between them. Germline CDR1 is SQVTM and CDR2 is ANQGSEA.

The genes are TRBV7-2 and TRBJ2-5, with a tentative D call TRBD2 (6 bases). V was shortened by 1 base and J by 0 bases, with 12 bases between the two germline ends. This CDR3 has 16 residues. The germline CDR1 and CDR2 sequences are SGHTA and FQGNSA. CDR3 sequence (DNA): TGTGCCAGCAGCTTAGGTAGCGGCCCGTACCAAGAGACCCAGTACTTC. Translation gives CASSLGSGPYQETQYF. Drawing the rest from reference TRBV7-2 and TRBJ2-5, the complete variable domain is GAGVSQSPSNKVTEKGKDVELRCDPISGHTALYWYRQSLGQGLEFLIYFQGNSAPDKSGLPSDRFSAERTGGSVSTLTIQRTQQEDSAVYLCASSLGSGPYQETQYFGPGTRLLVL.

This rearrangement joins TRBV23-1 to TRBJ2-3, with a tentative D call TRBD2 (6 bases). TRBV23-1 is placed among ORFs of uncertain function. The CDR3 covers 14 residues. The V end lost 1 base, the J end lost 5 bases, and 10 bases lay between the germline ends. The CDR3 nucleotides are TGCGCCAGCAGTCAATGGAGGGCAGGAGATACGCAGTATTTT. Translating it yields CASSQWRAGDTQYF.